The 14 T cell receptor beta chains listed next were all sequenced from one sample in a study of shared clonotypes between healthy human individuals. Sequencing used immunoSEQ multiplex PCR; TCRdb keeps in-frame clones, though not all of them. The top ten clones hold about 0.38% of a sample with about 2.4 million clones, more than 85% of them seen once. Sequencing input: naive CD4+ T cells from PBMCs. Subset defined: CD45RA+ positively selected. These TCRs come from a man between 18 and 35 years old in good health. Some clones in this sample may be carry-over from other donors' samples.

The chain has TRBV11-1 and TRBJ2-7; D may be TRBD1 (5 bases). Germline V lookup: CDR1 SGHAT, CDR2 FQDESV (reference sequence). The CDR3 loop spans 15 amino acids. Trimming took 1 base from V and 4 from J, leaving 14 bases between them. The chain's CDR3 is CASSLDVSGFYEQYF. The CDR3 DNA is TGTGCCAGCAGCTTAGACGTGTCAGGGTTTTACGAGCAGTACTTC.

The chain employs TRBV21-1 and TRBJ2-7. TRBV21-1 is given as a pseudogene. This CDR3 comprises 16 residues. The CDR3 DNA sequence: TGTGCCAGCAGCAAAGTTCAGTTCTTAGGTCCCTACGAGCAGTACTTC. Amino acid sequence: CASSKVQFLGPYEQYF.

With respect to this clone: The identical CDR3 is also encoded by other nucleotide sequences in the sample. CDR3 protein: CASSVLYNEQFF. The CDR3 coding sequence is TGTGCCAGCAGCGTACTCTACAATGAGCAGTTCTTC. The V call is TRBV9, the J call TRBJ2-1; D not resolved. V was trimmed by 1 base and J by 3 bases, leaving 2 bases between them. The CDR3 extends over 12 amino acids. Per the germline V gene, CDR1 is SGDLS and CDR2 is YYNGEE.

This sequence joins TRBV7-2 and TRBJ2-6, with 8 positions matching TRBD1. There are 15 residues in the CDR3. Germline loops: CDR1 SGHTA, CDR2 FQGNSA. Unmatched junction bases numbered 11, after V lost 1 base and J lost 15 bases. CDR3 bases: TGTGCCAGCAGCTTAGTTCCGGGACAGGATAGCCACCTGACTTTC. Translating it yields CASSLVPGQDSHLTF.

This clone was detected only once. The chain recombines TRBV4-1 with TRBJ2-2; 13 positions match TRBD2. V was clipped by 2 bases and J by 2 bases; unmatched bases: 5. The CDR3 sequence is 18 residues long. Germline-derived CDR1 and CDR2 are MGHRA and YSYEKL. Written as DNA, the CDR3 is TGCGCCAGCAGCCAAAAGGGACTAGCGGGGTCAAACACCGGGGAGCTGTTTTTT. This codes for CASSQKGLAGSNTGELFF.

The chain couples TRBV18 to TRBJ1-5; a weak D match, TRBD1 (5 bases). Germline V gene lookup returns CDR1 KGHSH and CDR2 LQKENI. The CDR3 totals 14 residues. V was trimmed by 5 bases and J by 5 bases, leaving 13 bases between them. The CDR3 reads CASSATDSDQPQHF. CDR3 nucleotide sequence: TGTGCCAGCTCAGCTACCGACAGCGATCAGCCCCAGCATTTT.

This chain connects TRBV6-6 to TRBJ2-5; no clear D gene. Trimming stripped 0 bases from V and 0 bases from J, with 5 bases between. The length of the CDR3 is 14 residues. In germline, CDR1 is MNHNY, CDR2 SVGAGI (reference sequence). CDR3: CASSYSLHQETQYF. CDR3 DNA: TGTGCCAGCAGTTACTCCCTACACCAAGAGACCCAGTACTTC.

The chain employs TRBV6-1 and TRBJ1-3; 7 positions match TRBD1. Germline CDR1 is MNHNS and CDR2 is SASEGT. This CDR3 comprises 13 residues. V lost 6 bases and J lost 9; bases outside the gene matches: 8. The CDR3 DNA reads as TGTGCCAGCAGGGACGACAGGGCGGCCACCATATATTTT. This encodes CASRDDRAATIYF.

The V gene is TRBV28, the J gene TRBJ1-2; D remains ambiguous. Germline lookup yields CDR1 MDHEN and CDR2 SYDVKM. V was trimmed by 6 bases and J by 2 bases, leaving 19 bases between them. This CDR3 comprises 16 residues. The CDR3 sequence is CASSQTHGGPNYGYTF. CDR3 nucleotide sequence: TGTGCCAGCAGCCAAACCCACGGCGGCCCCAACTATGGCTACACCTTC.

This clone was counted only a few times. At the DNA level, this CDR3 is encoded by other sequences in the same sample as well. The CDR3 region is CASSLSGDTEAFF. The DNA of the CDR3 is TGTGCCAGCTCACTAAGCGGGGACACTGAAGCTTTCTTT. The V and J genes are TRBV18 and TRBJ1-1; no reliable D call. CDR1 and CDR2 from the germline V gene are KGHSH and LQKENI. The CDR3 consists of 13 residues. V was pared by 4 bases and J by 3 bases, with 9 bases between.

J is TRBJ2-5 and V is TRBV2; D unresolved. With 9 bases removed from V and 2 bases from J, the gap between germline ends came to 16 bases. The CDR3 length is 14 residues. In germline, CDR1 is SNHLY, CDR2 FYNNEI. The CDR3 sequence: CASSRARVQETQYF. For the CDR3, the DNA is TGTGCCAGTTCTCGAGCTAGGGTTCAAGAGACCCAGTACTTC.

The chain uses TRBV6-5 and TRBJ2-2; tentatively, D is TRBD2 (6 bases). The V end lost 5 bases, the J end lost 1 base, and 8 bases lay between the germline ends. Germline V lookup: CDR1 MNHEY, CDR2 SVGAGI. This CDR3 contains 14 residues. The CDR3 is CASSGGVNTGELFF. CDR3 in DNA: TGTGCCAGCAGTGGCGGGGTGAACACCGGGGAGCTGTTTTTT.

V gene TRBV30 combines with J gene TRBJ2-7; weak D call: TRBD1 (6 bases). CDR1 is GTSNPN and CDR2 is SVGIG in the germline V gene (reference sequence). The germline V and J ends were trimmed by 5 bases and 3 bases, with 14 bases remaining between them. The CDR3 loop spans 13 amino acids. CDR3 region: CAWGPGHIYEQYF. The DNA of the CDR3 is TGTGCCTGGGGTCCGGGACACATCTACGAGCAGTACTTC.

The J gene is TRBJ1-6, the V gene TRBV18, with 8 bases matching TRBD1. Trimming removed 4 bases from V and 5 bases from J; junction bases left unmatched: 4. The CDR3 is 15 residues long. The germline gives CDR1 KGHSH, CDR2 LQKENI. The CDR3 DNA follows: TGTGCCAGCTCACAAACGGGACAGGATAATTCACCCCTCCACTTT. Its protein product is CASSQTGQDNSPLHF.